The present T cell receptor (beta chain) was sequenced within a study of T cell repertoires in cytomegalovirus infection. V trimming: 3 bases; J trimming: 0 bases; junction bases outside the gene matches: 12. The germline gives CDR1 KGHSH, CDR2 LQKENI. This CDR3 is built from 20 residues. One entry per CDR3 protein results from TCRdb running MiXCR on the reads. The sample lists hundreds of thousands of distinct CDR3 sequences, approximately 40% seen once, with 2.5% to 3% in the top ten. This TCR came from a human donor in good health (CMV status not recorded). Some clones in this sample may be carry-over from other donors' samples. J is TRBJ2-6 and V is TRBV18; 9 bases align to TRBD1. The sample taken for sequencing was PBMCs. The CDR3 sequence: CASSPRSTGQGTSGANVLTF. DNA of the CDR3: TGTGCCAGCTCACCGCGGTCTACGGGACAGGGTACCTCTGGGGCCAACGTCCTGACTTTC. Using reference TRBV18 and TRBJ2-6 for the parts outside the CDR3, the full variable domain is NAGVMQNPRHLVRRRGQEARLRCSPMKGHSHVYWYRQLPEEGLKFMVYLQKENIIDESGMPKERFSAEFPKEGPSILRIQQVVRGDSAAYFCASSPRSTGQGTSGANVLTFGAGSRLTVL.